Below, 13 T cell receptor beta chains from the same sample are listed, as sequenced in a study of blood T cells in healthy people across ages. Then a second PCR, running about 7 to 11 cycles, was carried out with a sample-barcoded 5' primer and a J-beta primer mix. One entry per CDR3 protein, called by TCRdb with MiXCR from the 5' RACE reads. The data show roughly 1.5 million distinct CDR3 sequences, 42% seen once. What was sequenced was blood. The receptors here all came from a woman aged 18-29 years in good health.

The chain combines TRBV24-1 with TRBJ2-1, with 8 bases matching TRBD2. Unmatched junction bases numbered 2, after V lost 4 bases and J lost 4 bases. Germline V gene data show CDR1 as KGHDR and CDR2 as SFDVKD. There are 14 residues in the CDR3. The CDR3 DNA reads as TGTGCCACCAGTGAAGCGGGAGCTTACAATGAGCAGTTCTTC. It is translated as CATSEAGAYNEQFF.

This clonotype was recorded a few times. The V and J genes are TRBV2 and TRBJ2-1, with 10 bases matching TRBD2. CDR3 length equals 14 residues. V lost 10 bases and J lost 7; bases outside the gene matches: 10. Germline V gene data show CDR1 as SNHLY and CDR2 as FYNNEI. CDR3 amino acids: CAMEERGGWNEQFF. CDR3 coding DNA: TGTGCCATGGAAGAGCGGGGGGGCTGGAATGAGCAGTTCTTC. The variable domain in full, completed from reference TRBV2 and TRBJ2-1, reads EPEVTQTPSHQVTQMGQEVILRCVPISNHLYFYWYRQILGQKVEFLVSFYNNEISEKSEIFDDQFSVERPDGSNFTLKIRSTKLEDSAMYFCAMEERGGWNEQFFGPGTRLTVL.

A remark on this clonotype: Given a much more abundant clone one base away, this may be a read error. The CDR3 here is CASSDVQVDTQYF. CDR3 DNA: TGTGCCAGCAGTGACGTCCAGGTAGATACGCAGTATTTT. This chain uses TRBV12-3 or TRBV12-4 with TRBJ2-3; no reliable D call. CDR3 length equals 13 residues. V lost 5 bases to trimming and J lost 5 bases, with 11 bases between them.

The chain links TRBV7-2 to TRBJ1-5; D is perhaps TRBD1 (6 bases). Germline V CDR1 and CDR2: SGHTA, FQGNSA. Trimming removed 2 bases at V and 3 bases at J, with 11 bases between. The CDR3 runs 15 residues. In DNA form, the CDR3 reads TGTGCCAGCAGCTTAATGCAGGGGCACAATCAGCCCCAGCATTTT. Its protein is CASSLMQGHNQPQHF.

Concerning this clonotype: With a much larger clone just one base away, this may be a read error. The chain uses TRBV7-3 and TRBJ2-7, with TRBD2 matching over 10 bases. The CDR3 is 17 amino acids. The V segment lost 4 bases and the J segment 7 bases; nucleotides outside the gene matches: 16. CDR1 is SGHTA, CDR2 FQGTGA, per germline. The CDR3 nucleotides read TGTGCCAGCAGCTCCTCCGAACTAGCGGGAAAGGGGAATGAGCAGTACTTC. Its translation: CASSSSELAGKGNEQYF.

The chain employs TRBV4-1 and TRBJ2-7; perhaps D is TRBD1 or TRBD2 (6 bases each). The germline V and J ends were trimmed by 5 bases and 2 bases, with 19 bases remaining between them. Germline V gene lookup returns CDR1 MGHRA and CDR2 YSYEKL. The CDR3 loop spans 16 amino acids. This CDR3 reads CASSEASWGAPYEQYF. CDR3 coding DNA: TGCGCCAGCAGCGAAGCTAGTTGGGGGGCCCCCTACGAGCAGTACTTC.

This clonotype was recorded a few times. The gene calls are TRBV27 and TRBJ2-7, with D hard to call. Germline assignment: CDR1 MNHEY and CDR2 SMNVEV (reference sequence). This CDR3 is built from 14 residues. V was trimmed by 2 bases and J by 2 bases, leaving 10 bases between them. CDR3 in DNA: TGTGCCAGCAGTTTAACACGGAGCACCTACGAGCAGTACTTC. The encoded protein is CASSLTRSTYEQYF.

A single count supports this clonotype. The chain joins TRBV5-1 to TRBJ2-1, with D perhaps TRBD2 (5 bases). V dropped 5 bases and J dropped 5 bases, with 17 bases sitting between them. Per the germline V gene, CDR1 is SGHRS and CDR2 is YFSETQ. The CDR3 runs 15 residues. The CDR3 DNA sequence: TGCGCCAGCAGTACAGCGGCTTATAACAACAATGAGCAGTTCTTC. Protein product: CASSTAAYNNNEQFF. Full variable domain (rest looked up from reference TRBV5-1 and TRBJ2-1): KAGVTQTPRYLIKTRGQQVTLSCSPISGHRSVSWYQQTPGQGLQFLFEYFSETQRNKGNFPGRFSGRQFSNSRSEMNVSTLELGDSALYLCASSTAAYNNNEQFFGPGTRLTVL.

This chain links TRBV7-9 with TRBJ2-7; possibly TRBD1 for D (6 bases). The ends were cut back, 0 bases at V and 5 bases at J, with 17 bases in the middle. Per the germline V gene, CDR1 is SEHNR and CDR2 is FQNEAQ (reference sequence). The CDR3 contains 16 residues. The CDR3 loop is CASSLAGAGSSDEQYF. The CDR3 DNA reads as TGTGCCAGCAGCTTAGCGGGGGCAGGATCGTCCGACGAGCAGTACTTC.

There are a few counts of this clonotype. V and J are TRBV20-1 and TRBJ2-1; weak D call: TRBD1 (6 bases). V was clipped by 8 bases and J by 3 bases, with 14 bases between them. CDR3 length equals 13 residues. CDR1 is DFQATT and CDR2 is SNEGSKA in the germline V gene (reference sequence). In DNA, the CDR3 is TGCAGTTCAAAGGGGACAAACTACAATGAGCAGTTCTTC. Translation gives CSSKGTNYNEQFF.

The chain employs TRBV6-5 and TRBJ2-1, with 7 positions matching TRBD2. The CDR3 has 13 amino acids. Trimming took 8 bases from V and 5 from J; bases not matched to a gene: 6. Looked up from germline, CDR1 is MNHEY and CDR2 is SVGAGI. The chain's CDR3 is CASGAGPDNEQFF. In DNA, the CDR3 is TGTGCCAGCGGAGCGGGGCCCGACAATGAGCAGTTCTTC.

The chain recombines TRBV10-3 with TRBJ2-7; D could derive from TRBD1 or TRBD2 (5 bases each). V was shortened by 10 bases and J by 0 bases, with 16 bases between the two germline ends. Germline loops: CDR1 ENHRY, CDR2 SYGVKD. The CDR3 is made up of 14 amino acids. The CDR3 here is CATGAQVSSYEQYF. Here the CDR3 DNA reads TGTGCCACCGGGGCTCAGGTGAGCTCCTACGAGCAGTACTTC.

This clonotype was recorded a few times. The chain carries TRBV6-6 and TRBJ1-6; D gene uncertain. V was clipped by 0 bases and J by 7 bases, with 10 bases between them. This CDR3 spans 15 amino acids. CDR1 is MNHNY and CDR2 is SVGAGI in the germline V gene (reference sequence). CDR3 protein: CASSYSPSRNSPLHF. The CDR3 DNA reads TGTGCCAGCAGTTACTCCCCATCTCGGAATTCACCCCTCCACTTT.